The rows below give T cell receptor beta chains drawn from one sample of a study of cytomegalovirus exposure and HLA in healthy donors. Here immunoSEQ multiplex PCR was the method, and the copy in TCRdb shows in-frame clones only, minus some. The data hold tens of thousands of clones, with roughly 60% observed a single time. The sequenced sample consisted of PBMCs. These receptors originate from a woman in her fifties or sixties in good health and CMV-seropositive. Each CDR3 is given with its conserved first and last residue. The D gene is left open where the match is weak. Clone size is stated in some rows and not others, as once, few, many or a class when expanded.

clone size	D gene	V gene	J gene	CDR3 DNA	CDR3 protein
-	-	TRBV2	TRBJ1-1	TGTGCCAGCGTGTGGGCCGCGGGCACTGAAGCTTTCTTT	CASVWAAGTEAFF
-	TRBD2	TRBV7-2	TRBJ2-2	TGTGCCAGCAGGGTAGCGGGGGGGCCCGGGGAGCTGTTTTTT	CASRVAGGPGELFF
-	-	TRBV29-1	TRBJ2-1	TGCAGCGACGAAAAGGACAGTTACAATGAGCAGTTCTTC	CSDEKDSYNEQFF
-	-	TRBV7-2	TRBJ2-7	TGTGCCAGCAGCTTATGGGCCTCCGAGCAGTACTTC	CASSLWASEQYF
-	-	TRBV5-1	TRBJ2-7	TGCGCCAGCAGCCCCACCCGCGACTCATTAACCTGGAACGAGCAGTACTTC	CASSPTRDSLTWNEQYF
-	-	TRBV7-2	TRBJ2-2	TGTGCCAGCAGCCGTTACACCGGGGAGCTGTTTTTT	CASSRYTGELFF
-	-	TRBV15	TRBJ1-5	TGTGCCACCAGCAGAGAAGGGGTGGGGCAGCCCCAGCATTTT	CATSREGVGQPQHF
few	TRBD2	TRBV28	TRBJ2-1	TGTGCCAGCAGTTTCCCCACCGGGACTAGCGGGGGGATATCCTACAATGAGCAGTTCTTC	CASSFPTGTSGGISYNEQFF
-	-	TRBV9	TRBJ2-1	TGTGCCAGCAGCCCCTCGATCGGGACATTAGACTACAATGAGCAGTTCTTC	CASSPSIGTLDYNEQFF
-	TRBD1	TRBV5-1	TRBJ1-2	TGCGCCAGCAGGACTCCGGGACAGGGGCAGGGCTACACCTTC	CASRTPGQGQGYTF
-	-	TRBV28	TRBJ1-2	TGTGCCAGCAGCACCACCAGGGCCTATGGCTACACCTTC	CASSTTRAYGYTF
-	TRBD1	TRBV6-5	TRBJ1-2	TGTGCCAGCAGTCCGGATCAGGGGGTAATTGGCTACACCTTC	CASSPDQGVIGYTF
few	-	TRBV5-6	TRBJ2-7	TGTGCCAGCCAAAGCATCAGTGGACATGAGCAGTACTTC	CASQSISGHEQYF
-	-	TRBV30	TRBJ1-3	TGTGCCTGGGCCACTGGAGGGGCTGGAAACACCATATATTTT	CAWATGGAGNTIYF
-	-	TRBV9	TRBJ1-1	TGTGCCAGCAGCGTAGGCGGGGGGGTTACTGAAGCTTTCTTT	CASSVGGGVTEAFF
few	-	TRBV6-1	TRBJ2-7	TGTGCCAGCAGTGAAGCGCTTCCCGGGACACCCTACGAGCAGTACTTC	CASSEALPGTPYEQYF
-	-	TRBV7-2	TRBJ1-5	TGTGCCAGCAGCTTTCGAGTCGGGGGGCGACAGCCCCAGCATTTT	CASSFRVGGRQPQHF
-	TRBD2	TRBV19	TRBJ2-2	TGTGCCAGTTTAGGACTAGCGGATAACACCGGGGAGCTGTTTTTT	CASLGLADNTGELFF
-	TRBD1	TRBV5-1	TRBJ2-5	TGCGCCAGCAGCTCGCTCTCGGGACAGGGGGTTGGCGAGACCCAGTACTTC	CASSSLSGQGVGETQYF
-	TRBD1	TRBV18	TRBJ1-4	TGTGCCAGCTCAGCCATCACAGGGGGCGGCGATGAAAAACTGTTTTTT	CASSAITGGGDEKLFF
-	-	TRBV2	TRBJ1-1	TGTGCCAGCAGCGACCAGGGAAGGACTGAAGCTTTCTTT	CASSDQGRTEAFF
-	-	TRBV5-1	TRBJ1-3	TGCGCCAGCAGCTTGGGGGGGCGAAACACCATATATTTT	CASSLGGRNTIYF
-	TRBD1	TRBV6-5	TRBJ1-2	TGTGCCAGCAGTTTGGGACAGGGGGCATTCGATGGCTACACCTTC	CASSLGQGAFDGYTF
-	-	TRBV7-9	TRBJ1-1	TGTGCCAGCAGCCACAAGACAGCTATGATAACTGAAGCTTTCTTT	CASSHKTAMITEAFF
-	-	TRBV5-4	TRBJ1-2	TGTGCCAGCAGCCCTCGGGAGGGACCTGGGGTTTTTGACTATGGCTACACCTTC	CASSPREGPGVFDYGYTF
-	-	TRBV6-1	TRBJ2-7	TGTGCCAGCAGTGAAAGTCGCGGGTTTGAGCAGTACTTC	CASSESRGFEQYF
few	-	TRBV5-1	TRBJ2-5	TGCGCCAGCAGCTTGGGGGCTAGCCAGGAGGAGACCCAGTACTTC	CASSLGASQEETQYF
once	TRBD1	TRBV5-8	TRBJ1-3	TGTGCCAGCGCGTCCTGGTGGGGACAGAGCTCTGGAAACACCATATATTTT	CASASWWGQSSGNTIYF
few	-	TRBV28	TRBJ1-4	TGTGCCAGCAACTGGGGGGGGGCGGGCGAAAAACTGTTTTTT	CASNWGGAGEKLFF
-	TRBD2	TRBV2	TRBJ2-7	TGTGCCAGCAGTGAAAGTAGGGCTAGCGGGACCTACGAGCAGTACTTC	CASSESRASGTYEQYF
few	-	TRBV18	TRBJ1-2	TGTGCCAGCTCATCCACCCGGGGGACGGATGGCTACACCTTC	CASSSTRGTDGYTF
-	-	TRBV12-1	TRBJ1-6	TGTGCCAGCAGTCTTGGACAGGTTAATTCACCCCTCCACTTT	CASSLGQVNSPLHF
-	-	TRBV5-1	TRBJ1-1	TGCGCCAGCAGCTTCCGGGGAGGAACGGGGACTGAAGCTTTCTTT	CASSFRGGTGTEAFF
-	TRBD2	TRBV5-6	TRBJ2-1	TGTGCCAGCAGCCGTAGACTAGCGGGGGGGCTTAACAATGAGCAGTTCTTC	CASSRRLAGGLNNEQFF
-	TRBD1	TRBV6-5	TRBJ1-2	TGTGCCAGCACCAGACAGGGGGGTATCGATGGCTACACCTTC	CASTRQGGIDGYTF
-	-	TRBV5-1	TRBJ1-3	TGCGCCAGCAGCTTGGATACAGGGACTGGAAACACCATATATTTT	CASSLDTGTGNTIYF
-	-	TRBV6-1	TRBJ1-2	TGTGCCGGCAGTGAAGCGAGGCACTATGGCTACACCTTC	CAGSEARHYGYTF
-	TRBD1	TRBV7-2	TRBJ2-7	TGTGCCAGCGAGGGACAGGGGGCCCTTGAGCAGTACTTC	CASEGQGALEQYF
-	-	TRBV28	TRBJ1-5	TGTGCCAGCAGATTAAGCGGTAGCAATCAGCCCCAGCATTTT	CASRLSGSNQPQHF
-	TRBD1	TRBV5-1	TRBJ2-1	TGCGCCAGCAGCTTAGCAGGGGGCAATGAGCAGTTCTTC	CASSLAGGNEQFF
-	-	TRBV6-6	TRBJ1-2	TGTGCCAGCAGTTACTTCCCGGGACACCACTATGGCTACACCTTC	CASSYFPGHHYGYTF
few	-	TRBV27	TRBJ1-5	TGTGCCAGCAGTCCAGCGACAGACAATCAGCCCCAGCATTTT	CASSPATDNQPQHF
few	-	TRBV19	TRBJ1-1	TGTGCCACCTTACCGCGGGGGGACACTGAAGCTTTCTTT	CATLPRGDTEAFF
-	-	TRBV2	TRBJ1-5	TGTGCCAGCCGTTTGGAGGGAAGTCAGCCCCAGCATTTT	CASRLEGSQPQHF
few	-	TRBV28	TRBJ2-7	TGTGCCAGCAGTTTCACAGGGGCGGGAGGCGAGCAGTACTTC	CASSFTGAGGEQYF
-	TRBD1	TRBV4-2	TRBJ1-5	TGTGCCAGCAGCCAACTACTTATGGGGACAGGGGATAGTCAGCCCCAGCATTTT	CASSQLLMGTGDSQPQHF
-	TRBD1	TRBV7-3	TRBJ1-1	TGTGCCAGCAGTGCACAGGGGGAAAACACTGAAGCTTTCTTT	CASSAQGENTEAFF
-	TRBD2	TRBV7-8	TRBJ2-3	TGTGCCAGCAGCCCAGGCAGCGGGGCCCCGGGGGATACGCAGTATTTT	CASSPGSGAPGDTQYF
-	TRBD1	TRBV5-6	TRBJ1-5	TGTGCCAGCAGCGAATGGTTAGGGGGCGCCTATAATCAGCCCCAGCATTTT	CASSEWLGGAYNQPQHF
-	-	TRBV2	TRBJ1-2	TGTGCCAGCAGTGATGGGCAGGGGAACTATGGCTACACCTTC	CASSDGQGNYGYTF
-	TRBD1	TRBV5-1	TRBJ2-5	TGCGCCAGCAGCTTGATTGGAACAGGGGAAGAGACCCAGTACTTC	CASSLIGTGEETQYF
once	-	TRBV11-1	TRBJ2-1	TGTGCCAGCAGCTTACTGGGTTGGGGAGCCAATGAGCAGTTCTTC	CASSLLGWGANEQFF
-	-	TRBV18	TRBJ2-7	TGTGCCAGCTCACCACCGGCCAACCTTGGCTACGAGCAGTACTTC	CASSPPANLGYEQYF